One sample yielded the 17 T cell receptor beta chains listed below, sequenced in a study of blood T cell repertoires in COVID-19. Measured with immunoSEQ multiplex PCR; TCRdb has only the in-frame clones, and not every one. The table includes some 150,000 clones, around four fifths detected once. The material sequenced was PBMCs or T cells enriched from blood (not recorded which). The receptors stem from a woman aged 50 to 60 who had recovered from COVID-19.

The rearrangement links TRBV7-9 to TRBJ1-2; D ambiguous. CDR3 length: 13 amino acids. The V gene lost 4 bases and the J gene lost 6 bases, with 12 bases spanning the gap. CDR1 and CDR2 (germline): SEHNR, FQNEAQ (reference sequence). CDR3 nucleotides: TGTGCCAGCAGCTCGGGTCGCCGGGATGGCTACACCTTC. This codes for CASSSGRRDGYTF.

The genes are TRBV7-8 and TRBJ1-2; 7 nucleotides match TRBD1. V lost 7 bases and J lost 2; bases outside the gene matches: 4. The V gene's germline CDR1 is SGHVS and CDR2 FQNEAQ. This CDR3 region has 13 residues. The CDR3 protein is CASTKQGNYGYTF. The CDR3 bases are TGTGCCAGCACCAAACAGGGGAACTATGGCTACACCTTC. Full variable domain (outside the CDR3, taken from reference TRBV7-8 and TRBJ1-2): GAGVSQSPRYKVAKRGQDVALRCDPISGHVSLFWYQQALGQGPEFLTYFQNEAQLDKSGLPSDRFFAERPEGSVSTLKIQRTQQEDSAVYLCASTKQGNYGYTFGSGTRLTVV.

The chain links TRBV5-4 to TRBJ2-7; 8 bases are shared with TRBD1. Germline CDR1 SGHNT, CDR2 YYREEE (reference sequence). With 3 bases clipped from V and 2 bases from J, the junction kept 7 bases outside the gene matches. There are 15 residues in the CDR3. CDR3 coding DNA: TGTGCCAGCAGCTCCCGGGACAGGCTTACCTACGAGCAGTACTTC. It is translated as CASSSRDRLTYEQYF.

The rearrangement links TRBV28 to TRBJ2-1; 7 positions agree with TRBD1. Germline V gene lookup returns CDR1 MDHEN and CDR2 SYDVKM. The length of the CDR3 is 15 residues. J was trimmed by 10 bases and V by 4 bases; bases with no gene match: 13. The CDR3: CASSSIRDSKREQFF. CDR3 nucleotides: TGTGCCAGCAGTTCCATCCGGGACAGCAAGCGGGAGCAGTTCTTC.

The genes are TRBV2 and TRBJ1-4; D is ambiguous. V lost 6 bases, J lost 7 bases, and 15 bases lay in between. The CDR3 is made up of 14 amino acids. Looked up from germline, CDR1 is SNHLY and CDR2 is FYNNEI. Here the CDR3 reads CASRVQTEVEKLFF. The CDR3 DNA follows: TGTGCCAGCAGGGTACAGACGGAGGTTGAAAAACTGTTTTTT.

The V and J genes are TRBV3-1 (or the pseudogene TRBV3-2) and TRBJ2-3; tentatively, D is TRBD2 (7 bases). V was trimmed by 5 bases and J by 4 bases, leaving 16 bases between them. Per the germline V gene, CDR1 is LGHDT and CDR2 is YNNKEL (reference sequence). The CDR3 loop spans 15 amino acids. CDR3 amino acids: CASSARGPPPDTQYF. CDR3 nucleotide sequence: TGTGCCAGCAGCGCGCGGGGGCCCCCCCCAGATACGCAGTATTTT.

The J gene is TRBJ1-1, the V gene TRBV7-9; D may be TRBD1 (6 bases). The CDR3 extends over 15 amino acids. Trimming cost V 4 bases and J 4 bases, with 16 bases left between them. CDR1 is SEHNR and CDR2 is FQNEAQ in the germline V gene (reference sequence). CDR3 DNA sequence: TGTGCCAGCAGCTCTTGGACAGTGGGGAGCACTGAAGCTTTCTTT. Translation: CASSSWTVGSTEAFF.

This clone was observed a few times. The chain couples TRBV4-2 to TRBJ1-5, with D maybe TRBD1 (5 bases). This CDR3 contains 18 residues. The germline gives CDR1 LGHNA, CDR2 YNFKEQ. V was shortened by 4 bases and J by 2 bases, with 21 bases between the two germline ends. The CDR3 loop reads CASSPSGGGVWGNQPQHF. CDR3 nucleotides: TGTGCCAGCAGCCCCTCGGGGGGGGGAGTTTGGGGCAATCAGCCCCAGCATTTT.

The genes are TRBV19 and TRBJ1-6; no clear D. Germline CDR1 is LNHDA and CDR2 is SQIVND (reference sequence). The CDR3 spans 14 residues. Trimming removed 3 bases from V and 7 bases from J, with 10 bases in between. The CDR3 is CASSMPAGNSPLHF. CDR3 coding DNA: TGTGCCAGTAGTATGCCTGCAGGCAATTCACCCCTCCACTTT.

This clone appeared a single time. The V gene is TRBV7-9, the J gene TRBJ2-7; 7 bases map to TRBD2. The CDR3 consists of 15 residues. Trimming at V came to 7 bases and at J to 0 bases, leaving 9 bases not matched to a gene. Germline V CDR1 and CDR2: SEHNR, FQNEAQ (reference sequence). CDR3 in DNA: TGTGCCAGCACCTCTATCTCGGGGGGCTCCTACGAGCAGTACTTC. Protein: CASTSISGGSYEQYF.

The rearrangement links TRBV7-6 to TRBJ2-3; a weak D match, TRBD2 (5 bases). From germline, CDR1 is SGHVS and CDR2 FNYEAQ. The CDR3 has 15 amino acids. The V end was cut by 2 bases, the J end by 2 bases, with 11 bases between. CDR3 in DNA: TGTGCCAGCAGCTTAACCCTAGCCCCCACAGATACGCAGTATTTT. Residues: CASSLTLAPTDTQYF.

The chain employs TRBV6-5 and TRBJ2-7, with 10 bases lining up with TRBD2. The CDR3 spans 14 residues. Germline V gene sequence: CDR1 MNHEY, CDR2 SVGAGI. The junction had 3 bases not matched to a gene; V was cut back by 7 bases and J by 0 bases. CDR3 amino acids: CASTSGGNSYEQYV. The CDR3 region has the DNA TGTGCCAGCACTAGCGGGGGCAACTCCTACGAGCAGTACGTC.

Written as DNA, the CDR3 is TGCAGTGCTAGATACAGGCACGGCTACACCTTC. Translating gives CSARYRHGYTF. J is TRBJ1-2 and V is TRBV20-1; D is possibly TRBD1 (5 bases). V dropped 2 bases and J dropped 8 bases, with 9 bases sitting between them. Germline V gene data show CDR1 as DFQATT and CDR2 as SNEGSKA (reference sequence). The CDR3 totals 11 residues.

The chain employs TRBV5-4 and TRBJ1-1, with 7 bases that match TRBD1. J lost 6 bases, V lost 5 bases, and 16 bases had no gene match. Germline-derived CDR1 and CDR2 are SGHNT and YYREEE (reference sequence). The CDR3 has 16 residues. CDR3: CASRDQGGRWPPEAFF. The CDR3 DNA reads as TGTGCCAGCAGAGACCAGGGGGGTAGGTGGCCGCCTGAAGCTTTCTTT.

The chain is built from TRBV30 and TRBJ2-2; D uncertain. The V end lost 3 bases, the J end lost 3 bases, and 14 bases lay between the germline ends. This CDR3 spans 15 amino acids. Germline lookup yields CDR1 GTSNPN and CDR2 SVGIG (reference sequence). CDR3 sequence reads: CAWSVKYRDTGELFF. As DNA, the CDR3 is TGTGCCTGGAGCGTCAAGTACCGGGACACCGGGGAGCTGTTTTTT.

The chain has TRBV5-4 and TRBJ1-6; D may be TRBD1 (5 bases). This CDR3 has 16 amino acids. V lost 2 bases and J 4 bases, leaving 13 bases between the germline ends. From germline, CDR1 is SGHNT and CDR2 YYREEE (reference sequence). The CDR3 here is CASSFGGLSYNSPLHF. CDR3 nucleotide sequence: TGTGCCAGCAGCTTCGGGGGTCTCAGTTATAATTCACCCCTCCACTTT.

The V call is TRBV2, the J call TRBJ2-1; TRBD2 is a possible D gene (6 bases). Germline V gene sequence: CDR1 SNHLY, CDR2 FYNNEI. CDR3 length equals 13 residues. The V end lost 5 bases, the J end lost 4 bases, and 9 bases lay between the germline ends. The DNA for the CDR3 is TGTGCCAGCAGTTTTAGCGGATACAATGAGCAGTTCTTC. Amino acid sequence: CASSFSGYNEQFF.